One TCR beta chain is described in this entry. The target antigen is unknown. Germline-derived CDR1 and CDR2 are PRHDT and FYEKMQ (reference sequence). With 6 bases removed from V and 5 bases from J, the gap between germline ends came to 22 bases. There are 16 residues in the CDR3. This table comes from immunoSEQ multiplex PCR, and its TCRdb copy is limited to in-frame clones, with some not included. The data contain over 6,000 clones, 76% of them singletons. The data stem from a study of immune evolution from preneoplasia to lung adenocarcinoma. Study-level findings and limits: Clonality was highest in normal lung, lower in later-stage lesions apparently.

The sequence derives from a person aged 55 to 79 with lung adenocarcinoma. The chain combines TRBV13 with TRBJ2-5, with D perhaps being TRBD1 or TRBD2 (6 bases each). The sample was FFPE minimally invasive lung adenocarcinoma tissue. The CDR3 DNA is TGTGCCAGCAGTTTATCCCCGGCAGGGGCGGGGGAGACCCAGTACTTC. Amino acid sequence: CASSLSPAGAGETQYF.